This TCR beta chain appears in the sequencing data of a study of blood T cell repertoires in COVID-19. The CDR3 sequence is 15 residues long. Germline V CDR1 and CDR2: LNHDA, SQIVND (reference sequence). The V and J ends lost 3 bases and 3 bases respectively, with 13 bases between them. The table came from immunoSEQ multiplex PCR; TCRdb's copy has only in-frame clones and leaves some out. There are 250,000 to 300,000 clones in the sample; around 81% occur only once, and around 3.2% lies in the top ten. This chain uses TRBV19 with TRBJ2-3; D perhaps matches TRBD2 (7 bases). This clonotype was obtained from a woman aged 60-75 years with active or convalescent COVID-19. The sample taken for sequencing was peripheral blood. CDR3 protein: CASSMGGPRTDTQYF. The CDR3 DNA reads as TGTGCCAGTAGTATGGGGGGGCCTAGGACAGATACGCAGTATTTT.